This T cell receptor beta chain was sequenced during a study of Ad26.COV2.S vaccination and SARS-CoV-2 variants. Trimming left V 0 bases short and J 0 bases short, with 12 bases between. The germline V gene encodes CDR1 SGHNT and CDR2 YYREEE (reference sequence). The CDR3 is 16 amino acids. TCRdb's table, derived via immunoSEQ multiplex PCR, lists solely in-frame clones and lacks some. The data hold a few hundred thousand clones, with almost 90% observed a single time. Stated treatment: some 20 received Ad26.COV2.S at low or high dose, single or two shots; several received placebo; per-sample allocation not given. On day 63 after the first injection, vaccine and placebo recipients gave samples. An Ad26 vector expressing Wuhan-strain SARS-CoV-2 spike constituted the vaccine.

This receptor was obtained from a person aged 18-65 years who received the Ad26.COV2.S COVID-19 vaccine or a placebo. The sequenced sample was peripheral blood, obtained in a trial of Ad26.COV2.S vaccine versus placebo. The rearrangement links TRBV5-4 to TRBJ1-1; a possible D gene is TRBD1 (5 bases). CDR3 region: CASSLETGVMNTEAFF. CDR3 DNA sequence: TGTGCCAGCAGCTTGGAGACGGGGGTTATGAACACTGAAGCTTTCTTT.